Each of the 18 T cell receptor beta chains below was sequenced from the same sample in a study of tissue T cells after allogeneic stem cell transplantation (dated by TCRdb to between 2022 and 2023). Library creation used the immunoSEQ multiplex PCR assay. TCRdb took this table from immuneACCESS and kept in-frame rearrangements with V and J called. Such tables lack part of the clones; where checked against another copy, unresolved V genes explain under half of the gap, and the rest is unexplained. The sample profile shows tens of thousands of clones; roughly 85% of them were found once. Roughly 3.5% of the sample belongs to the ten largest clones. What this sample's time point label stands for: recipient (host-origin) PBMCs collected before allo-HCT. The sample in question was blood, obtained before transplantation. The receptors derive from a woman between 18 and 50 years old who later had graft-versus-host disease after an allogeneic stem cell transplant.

This CDR3 is CASSPSTSSEAFF. The DNA for the CDR3 is TGTGCCAGCTCACCATCTACTAGTTCTGAAGCTTTCTTT. V and J are TRBV18 and TRBJ1-1; D gene uncertain. CDR1 KGHSH and CDR2 LQKENI come from the germline V gene. The V end was cut by 2 bases, the J end by 6 bases, with 10 bases between. The CDR3 sequence is 13 residues long. Complete variable domain (other parts from reference TRBV18 and TRBJ1-1): NAGVMQNPRHLVRRRGQEARLRCSPMKGHSHVYWYRQLPEEGLKFMVYLQKENIIDESGMPKERFSAEFPKEGPSILRIQQVVRGDSAAYFCASSPSTSSEAFFGQGTRLTVV.

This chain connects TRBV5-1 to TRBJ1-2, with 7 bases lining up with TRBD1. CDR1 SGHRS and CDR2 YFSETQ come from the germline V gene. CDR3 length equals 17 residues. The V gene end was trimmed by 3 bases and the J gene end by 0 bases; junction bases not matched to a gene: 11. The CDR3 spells CASSSTGLLWTNYGYTF. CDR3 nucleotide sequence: TGCGCCAGCAGCTCGACAGGGCTTCTCTGGACTAACTATGGCTACACCTTC.

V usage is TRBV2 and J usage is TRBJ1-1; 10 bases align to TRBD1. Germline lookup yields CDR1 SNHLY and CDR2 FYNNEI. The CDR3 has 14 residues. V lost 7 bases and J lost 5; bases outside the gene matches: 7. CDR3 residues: CASTLDRGRTEAFF. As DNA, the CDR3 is TGTGCCAGCACCCTAGACAGGGGGCGAACTGAAGCTTTCTTT.

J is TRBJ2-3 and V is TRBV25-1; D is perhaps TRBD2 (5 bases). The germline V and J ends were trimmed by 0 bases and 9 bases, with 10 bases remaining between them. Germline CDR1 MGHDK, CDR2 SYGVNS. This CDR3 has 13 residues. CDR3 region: CASSEYGSGTQYF. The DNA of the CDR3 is TGTGCCAGCAGTGAATATGGGTCGGGGACGCAGTATTTT. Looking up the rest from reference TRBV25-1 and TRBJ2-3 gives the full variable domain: EADIYQTPRYLVIGTGKKITLECSQTMGHDKMYWYQQDPGMELHLIHYSYGVNSTEKGDLSSESTVSRIRTEHFPLTLESARPSHTSQYLCASSEYGSGTQYFGPGTRLTVL.

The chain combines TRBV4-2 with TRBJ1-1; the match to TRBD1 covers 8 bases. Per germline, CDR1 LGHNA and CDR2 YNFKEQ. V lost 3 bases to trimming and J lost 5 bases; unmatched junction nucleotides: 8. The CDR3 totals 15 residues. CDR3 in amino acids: CASSQSGQGRTEAFF. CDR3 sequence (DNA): TGTGCCAGCAGCCAGTCCGGACAGGGACGGACTGAAGCTTTCTTT.

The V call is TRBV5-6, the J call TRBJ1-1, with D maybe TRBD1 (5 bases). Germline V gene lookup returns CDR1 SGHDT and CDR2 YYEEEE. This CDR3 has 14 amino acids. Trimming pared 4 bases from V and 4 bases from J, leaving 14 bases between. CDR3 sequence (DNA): TGTGCCAGCAGCGTTGGTGGGACGAGCACTGAAGCTTTCTTT. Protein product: CASSVGGTSTEAFF.

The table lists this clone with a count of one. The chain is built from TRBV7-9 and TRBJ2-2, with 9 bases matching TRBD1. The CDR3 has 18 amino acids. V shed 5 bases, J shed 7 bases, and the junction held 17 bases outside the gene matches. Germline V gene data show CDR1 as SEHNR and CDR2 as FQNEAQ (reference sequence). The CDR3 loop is CASSHTGTGSRPGGELFF. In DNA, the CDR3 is TGTGCCAGCAGCCACACCGGGACAGGGTCAAGACCCGGCGGGGAGCTGTTTTTT.

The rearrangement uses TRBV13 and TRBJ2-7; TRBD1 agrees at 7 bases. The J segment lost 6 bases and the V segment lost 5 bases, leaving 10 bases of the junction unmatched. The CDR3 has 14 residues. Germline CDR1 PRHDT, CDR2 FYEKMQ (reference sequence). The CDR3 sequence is CASSPESRQGEQYF. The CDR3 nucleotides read TGTGCCAGCAGCCCGGAATCCAGACAGGGCGAGCAGTACTTC.

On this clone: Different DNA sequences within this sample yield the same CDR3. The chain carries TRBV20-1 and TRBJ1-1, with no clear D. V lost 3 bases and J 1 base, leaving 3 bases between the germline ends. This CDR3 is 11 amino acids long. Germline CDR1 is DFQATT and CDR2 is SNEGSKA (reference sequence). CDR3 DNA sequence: TGCAGTGCTAGCCCGAACACTGAAGCTTTCTTT. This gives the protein CSASPNTEAFF.

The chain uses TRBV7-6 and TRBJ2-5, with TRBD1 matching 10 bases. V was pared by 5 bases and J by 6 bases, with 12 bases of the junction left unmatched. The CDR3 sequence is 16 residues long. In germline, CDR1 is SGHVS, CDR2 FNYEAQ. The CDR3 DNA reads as TGTGCCAGCAGCCCAAACCGGGACAGGGGTGACCAGACCCAGTACTTC. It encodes CASSPNRDRGDQTQYF.

This CDR3 is CASSYSGGTEAFF. CDR3 DNA: TGTGCCAGCAGTTACTCAGGGGGCACTGAAGCTTTCTTT. The chain is built from TRBV6-7 and TRBJ1-1, with D perhaps matching TRBD1 (6 bases). TRBV6-7 is noted as an ORF with a role that remains uncertain. V was clipped by 0 bases and J by 4 bases, with 6 bases between them. This CDR3 is built from 13 residues.

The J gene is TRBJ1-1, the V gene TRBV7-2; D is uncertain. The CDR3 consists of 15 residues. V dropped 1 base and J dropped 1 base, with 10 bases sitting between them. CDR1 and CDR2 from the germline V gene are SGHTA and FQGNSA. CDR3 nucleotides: TGTGCCAGCAGCTTAGGTTTTGGGGAGAACACTGAAGCTTTCTTT. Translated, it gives CASSLGFGENTEAFF.

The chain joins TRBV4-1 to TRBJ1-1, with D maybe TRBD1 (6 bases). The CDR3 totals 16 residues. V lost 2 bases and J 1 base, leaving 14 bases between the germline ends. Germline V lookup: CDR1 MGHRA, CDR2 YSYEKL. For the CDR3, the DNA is TGCGCCAGCAGCCAACATGTGGACAGACCGAACACTGAAGCTTTCTTT. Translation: CASSQHVDRPNTEAFF.

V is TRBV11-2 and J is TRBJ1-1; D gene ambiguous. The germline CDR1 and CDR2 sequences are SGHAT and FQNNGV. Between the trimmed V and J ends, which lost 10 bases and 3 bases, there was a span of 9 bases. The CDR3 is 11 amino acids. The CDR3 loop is CAIGEHTEAFF. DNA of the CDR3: TGTGCCATCGGAGAACACACTGAAGCTTTCTTT.

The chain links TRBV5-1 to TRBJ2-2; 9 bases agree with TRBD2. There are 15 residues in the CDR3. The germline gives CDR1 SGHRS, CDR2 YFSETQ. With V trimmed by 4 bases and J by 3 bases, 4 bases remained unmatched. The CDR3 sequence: CASSSLAGDTGELFF. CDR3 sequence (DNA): TGCGCCAGCAGCAGCTTAGCGGGGGACACCGGGGAGCTGTTTTTT.

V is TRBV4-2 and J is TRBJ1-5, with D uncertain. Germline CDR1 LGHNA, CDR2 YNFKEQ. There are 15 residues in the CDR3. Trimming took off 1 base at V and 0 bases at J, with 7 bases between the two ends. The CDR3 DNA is TGTGCCAGCAGCCAAGTTCACCTTAGCAATCAGCCCCAGCATTTT. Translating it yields CASSQVHLSNQPQHF.

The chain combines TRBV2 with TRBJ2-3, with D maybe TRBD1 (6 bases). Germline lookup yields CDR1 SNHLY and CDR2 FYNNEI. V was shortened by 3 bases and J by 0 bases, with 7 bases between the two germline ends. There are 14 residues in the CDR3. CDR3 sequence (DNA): TGTGCCAGCAGTGAGCAGGGGAGCACAGATACGCAGTATTTT. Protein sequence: CASSEQGSTDTQYF.

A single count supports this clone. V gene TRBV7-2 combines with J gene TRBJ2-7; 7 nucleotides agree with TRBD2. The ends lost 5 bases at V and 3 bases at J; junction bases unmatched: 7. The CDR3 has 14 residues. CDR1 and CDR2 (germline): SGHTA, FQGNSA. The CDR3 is CASSQRDGLYEQYF. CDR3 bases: TGTGCCAGCAGCCAGCGGGACGGGCTCTACGAGCAGTACTTC.